The clone carrying this T cell receptor beta chain was seen only a few times. Its antigen is undetermined. TCRdb independently ran MiXCR on the 5' RACE reads; one entry per CDR3 protein. The sample has fewer than 250,000 distinct CDR3 sequences; roughly 18% are singletons. The entry originates in a study of CD8 T cells in ankylosing spondylitis. Study outcomes and limitations: A motif in TCR beta, a set of eight highly homologous variants, appeared characteristic of ankylosing spondylitis blood. CD8+ disease-linked clones were present at relatively low frequencies in blood.

The TCR sequence derives from a male donor with ankylosing spondylitis. Sequenced input: blood, either unsorted or a sorted T cell fraction (not recorded which).

The CDR3 DNA reads as TGTGCCAGCAGTTTATCGAACCCAGTGGGAGGCTACACCTTC. Translation: CASSLSNPVGGYTF. V usage is TRBV27 and J usage is TRBJ1-2; D gene ambiguous. The V gene lost 0 bases and the J gene lost 8 bases, with 13 bases spanning the gap. The CDR3 extends over 14 amino acids. Per the germline V gene, CDR1 is MNHEY and CDR2 is SMNVEV (reference sequence).